This T cell receptor beta chain was sequenced during a study of blood T cell repertoires in COVID-19. At the level of the study: Acute and convalescent COVID-19 specimens originated in the United States, Italy and Spain. In each case, the material was cDNA or gDNA derived from T cells, B-cell-depleted T cells, or PBMCs.

With 2 bases removed from V and 4 bases from J, the gap between germline ends came to 14 bases. Germline V CDR1 and CDR2: GTSNPN, SVGIG (reference sequence). The CDR3 is made up of 14 amino acids. In the authors' workflow: Counts of nucleated cells, estimated from reference gene primer amplification, were obtained. TCRdb's table, derived via immunoSEQ multiplex PCR, lists solely in-frame clones and lacks some. V, J and clone size are those of that table, while D and trimming were read from the DNA. This sample has 150,000 or so clones, with roughly 82% found just once. The rearrangement uses TRBV30 and TRBJ1-2; perhaps TRBD1 as D (6 bases). This TCR was recovered from a woman between 70 and 85 years old with acute or convalescent COVID-19. The sample comprised peripheral blood. Here the CDR3 DNA reads TGTGCCTGGAGTCCCGGGACATCCGCCTATGGCTACACCTTC. This gives the protein CAWSPGTSAYGYTF.